Each of the 23 T cell receptor beta chains below was sequenced from the same sample in a study of blood T cells in healthy people across ages. It was with a sample-barcoded 5' primer and a J-beta primer mix that a second PCR of about 6 to 12 cycles was run. TCRdb re-called the 5' RACE reads with MiXCR, one entry per CDR3 protein. The table records about a million distinct CDR3 sequences, about 48% of them present only once. Sequenced input: blood. The receptors were gathered from a man under 40 in good health.

The chain employs TRBV7-2 and TRBJ2-1; D gene ambiguous. Germline CDR1 is SGHTA and CDR2 is FQGNSA. Trimming removed 8 bases at V and 4 bases at J, with 6 bases between. The CDR3 covers 11 residues. CDR3 nucleotide sequence: TGTGCCAGCGCTGAGTACAATGAGCAGTTCTTC. Protein product: CASAEYNEQFF.

The chain uses TRBV9 and TRBJ1-4, with D perhaps matching TRBD1 (5 bases). V lost 3 bases and J 8 bases, leaving 11 bases between the germline ends. This CDR3 comprises 13 residues. CDR1 is SGDLS and CDR2 is YYNGEE in the germline V gene. The CDR3 DNA is TGTGCCAGCAGCGCCCAGGGAGGGGAAAAACTGTTTTTT. Its protein product is CASSAQGGEKLFF.

The rearrangement links TRBV4-1 to TRBJ2-3; 10 positions agree with TRBD2. J lost 4 bases, V lost 0 bases, and 13 bases had no gene match. Looked up from germline, CDR1 is MGHRA and CDR2 is YSYEKL. This CDR3 region has 19 residues. In DNA form, the CDR3 reads TGCGCCAGCAGCCAAGATAGGCCTAGCGGGGGACAATTCGCAGATACGCAGTATTTT. Its translation: CASSQDRPSGGQFADTQYF.

The rearrangement joins TRBV13 to TRBJ1-4, with D possibly matching TRBD1 (5 bases). The CDR3 has 12 residues. The germline CDR1 and CDR2 sequences are PRHDT and FYEKMQ (reference sequence). The ends were cut back, 6 bases at V and 8 bases at J, with 10 bases in the middle. This chain's CDR3 is CASRGAGEKLFF. The CDR3 nucleotides read TGTGCCAGCAGAGGGGCAGGGGAAAAACTGTTTTTT. The full variable domain, completed using reference TRBV13 and TRBJ1-4, is AAGVIQSPRHLIKEKRETATLKCYPIPRHDTVYWYQQGPGQDPQFLISFYEKMQSDKGSIPDRFSAQQFSDYHSELNMSSLELGDSALYFCASRGAGEKLFFGSGTQLSVL.

This clonotype appeared once. The chain carries TRBV29-1 and TRBJ2-1, with 8 bases identical to TRBD2. TRBJ2-7 explains the end of the DNA better; the J call may be wrong. The germline V gene has CDR1 SQVTM and CDR2 ANQGSEA. The CDR3 loop spans 15 amino acids. The DNA of the CDR3 is TGCAGCGGGTTATCTCGGGGGGGCGCCTACAATGAGCAGTACTTC. It yields the protein CSGLSRGGAYNEQYF.

This clonotype appeared once. The CDR3 DNA reads TGTGCCAGCAGCGTACTAGCGGGGCCAGACAATGAGCAGTTCTTC. Its translation: CASSVLAGPDNEQFF. The V call is TRBV9, the J call TRBJ2-1, with 9 bases matching TRBD2. CDR3 length: 15 amino acids. Germline V gives CDR1 SGDLS, CDR2 YYNGEE. The trim removed 1 base at V and 5 bases at J, leaving 4 bases unmatched.

The chain uses TRBV5-1 and TRBJ2-3; 7 nucleotides align to TRBD1. With V trimmed by 2 bases and J by 1 base, 4 bases remained unmatched. Per the germline V gene, CDR1 is SGHRS and CDR2 is YFSETQ. The CDR3 is 15 amino acids. CDR3 residues: CASSFHGQGTDTQYF. CDR3 nucleotide sequence: TGCGCCAGCAGCTTCCACGGACAGGGCACAGATACGCAGTATTTT.

This chain uses TRBV12-3 or TRBV12-4 with TRBJ1-5; D remains unclear. Trimming removed 6 bases at V and 7 bases at J, with 10 bases between. The CDR3 sequence is 12 residues long. In DNA, the CDR3 is TGTGCCAGCAGAGACGGGGTCCAGCCCCAGCATTTT. Protein sequence: CASRDGVQPQHF.

The CDR3 nucleotides are TGTGCCAGCAGTTTATATTACAACAATGAGCAGTTCTTC. It encodes CASSLYYNNEQFF. J is TRBJ2-1 and V is TRBV27; D unclear. The V gene lost 1 base and the J gene lost 5 bases, with 6 bases spanning the gap. CDR1 MNHEY and CDR2 SMNVEV come from the germline V gene (reference sequence). This CDR3 is built from 13 residues.

The chain links TRBV29-1 to TRBJ1-2; D is unresolved. Germline lookup yields CDR1 SQVTM and CDR2 ANQGSEA. CDR3 length: 12 amino acids. Trimming removed 3 bases from V and 3 bases from J, with 8 bases in between. The CDR3 bases are TGCAGCGTTGACCATCCGGACTATGGCTACACCTTC. This gives the protein CSVDHPDYGYTF.

The CDR3 nucleotides read TGTGCCAGCAGCACCCGGGACAGGGGGCGCACGGACTATGGCTACACCTTC. Protein: CASSTRDRGRTDYGYTF. The V call is TRBV28, the J call TRBJ1-2; 12 positions match TRBD1. CDR3 size: 17 residues. Per germline, CDR1 MDHEN and CDR2 SYDVKM. Trimming cost V 6 bases and J 3 bases; bases outside gene matches: 11.

V is TRBV6-1 and J is TRBJ1-5; D is uncertain. Trimming removed 2 bases from V and 1 base from J, with 6 bases in between. CDR3 length: 14 residues. Germline values: CDR1 MNHNS, CDR2 SASEGT. CDR3 DNA: TGTGCCAGCAGTGAATGGAAAAGCAATCAGCCCCAGCATTTT. This sequence encodes CASSEWKSNQPQHF.

The chain combines TRBV2 with TRBJ2-3, with 9 bases matching TRBD2. Germline lookup yields CDR1 SNHLY and CDR2 FYNNEI. The CDR3 spans 16 residues. Germline trimming cut 1 base from V and 2 bases from J; bases unmatched to any gene: 4. The CDR3 sequence is CASSEGTSAHTDTQYF. The CDR3 nucleotides are TGTGCCAGCAGTGAAGGGACTAGCGCCCACACAGATACGCAGTATTTT.

This clonotype was seen a handful of times. The genes are TRBV10-3 and TRBJ2-7; no firm D call. The CDR3 extends over 15 amino acids. The V gene lost 4 bases and the J gene lost 0 bases, with 13 bases spanning the gap. Germline CDR1 ENHRY, CDR2 SYGVKD. In DNA form, the CDR3 reads TGTGCCATCAGTGGGGATGGGTCCATCTCCTACGAGCAGTACTTC. Protein product: CAISGDGSISYEQYF.

This sequence joins TRBV20-1 and TRBJ2-7; TRBD2 matches at 7 bases. Trimming cost V 6 bases and J 2 bases; bases outside gene matches: 10. Germline values: CDR1 DFQATT, CDR2 SNEGSKA (reference sequence). The CDR3 totals 14 residues. For the CDR3, the DNA is TGCAGTGCAGAAAGGGACTACCAGACCTACGAGCAGTACTTC. Amino acid sequence: CSAERDYQTYEQYF.

The chain has TRBV20-1 and TRBJ1-5; TRBD1 matches at 7 bases. The CDR3 runs to 14 residues. CDR1 DFQATT and CDR2 SNEGSKA come from the germline V gene (reference sequence). Losses at the gene ends were 4 bases for V and 3 bases for J; bases not matched to a gene: 6. In DNA form, the CDR3 reads TGCAGTGCTAACCCGGGACAGAACAATCAGCCCCAGCATTTT. Protein sequence: CSANPGQNNQPQHF.

The V call is TRBV7-9, the J call TRBJ2-3; D is undetermined. The CDR3 consists of 14 residues. V lost 1 base and J 8 bases, leaving 13 bases between the germline ends. Germline V lookup: CDR1 SEHNR, CDR2 FQNEAQ (reference sequence). CDR3 bases: TGTGCCAGCAGCTTAGATGTAATAGCCCTTACGCAGTATTTT. It yields the protein CASSLDVIALTQYF.

The chain employs TRBV29-1 and TRBJ1-5; D unclear. Germline V CDR1 and CDR2: SQVTM, ANQGSEA. The V gene lost 3 bases and the J gene lost 1 base, with 4 bases spanning the gap. The CDR3 length is 12 residues. CDR3: CSVEVSNQPQHF. DNA for the CDR3: TGCAGCGTTGAGGTAAGCAATCAGCCCCAGCATTTT.

In its sample, this clonotype was seen once. A much larger clone differs from this one at a single base, so this may be a read error. The chain combines TRBV27 with TRBJ2-5, with D tentatively TRBD1 (5 bases). The CDR3 loop spans 14 amino acids. CDR1 is MNHEY and CDR2 is SMNVEV in the germline V gene (reference sequence). CDR3: CASRLLAGWETQYF. The CDR3 DNA reads TGTGCCAGCAGGTTATTGGCAGGGTGGGAGACCCAGTACTTC.

The rearrangement links TRBV24-1 to TRBJ2-7; TRBD1 aligns across 9 bases. This CDR3 has 15 amino acids. The trim removed 3 bases at V and 7 bases at J, leaving 9 bases unmatched. The V gene's germline CDR1 is KGHDR and CDR2 SFDVKD. The CDR3 reads CATSDADRGLGEQYF. CDR3 DNA: TGTGCCACCAGTGATGCGGACAGGGGACTTGGGGAGCAGTACTTC.

The CDR3 bases are TGTGCCAGCAGCTTGGATGGTGCTTTGCGATACGAGCAGTACTTC. This codes for CASSLDGALRYEQYF. The chain has TRBV12-3 or TRBV12-4 and TRBJ2-4; D remains unclear. The assigned J gene may be wrong: the sequence end matches TRBJ2-7 better. This CDR3 is built from 15 residues.

This clonotype was found a few times. The chain uses TRBV27 and TRBJ1-1; unclear D gene. Germline V gene lookup returns CDR1 MNHEY and CDR2 SMNVEV (reference sequence). This CDR3 is built from 12 residues. Trimming cost V 1 base and J 8 bases, with 8 bases left between them. CDR3 DNA: TGTGCCAGCAGTTTATGGGGTGGGGAAGCTTTCTTT. Translated, it gives CASSLWGGEAFF.

The chain recombines TRBV5-4 with TRBJ2-3; D not resolved. V was pared by 5 bases and J by 1 base, with 17 bases between. The CDR3 has 16 residues. Germline CDR1 reads SGHNT; CDR2 reads YYREEE (reference sequence). The CDR3 DNA reads TGTGCCAGCAGAACCGAAAGTCCAGTAGGCACAGATACGCAGTATTTT. As protein: CASRTESPVGTDTQYF. Drawing the rest from reference TRBV5-4 and TRBJ2-3, the complete variable domain is ETGVTQSPTHLIKTRGQQVTLRCSSQSGHNTVSWYQQALGQGPQFIFQYYREEENGRGNFPPRFSGLQFPNYSSELNVNALELDDSALYLCASRTESPVGTDTQYFGPGTRLTVL.